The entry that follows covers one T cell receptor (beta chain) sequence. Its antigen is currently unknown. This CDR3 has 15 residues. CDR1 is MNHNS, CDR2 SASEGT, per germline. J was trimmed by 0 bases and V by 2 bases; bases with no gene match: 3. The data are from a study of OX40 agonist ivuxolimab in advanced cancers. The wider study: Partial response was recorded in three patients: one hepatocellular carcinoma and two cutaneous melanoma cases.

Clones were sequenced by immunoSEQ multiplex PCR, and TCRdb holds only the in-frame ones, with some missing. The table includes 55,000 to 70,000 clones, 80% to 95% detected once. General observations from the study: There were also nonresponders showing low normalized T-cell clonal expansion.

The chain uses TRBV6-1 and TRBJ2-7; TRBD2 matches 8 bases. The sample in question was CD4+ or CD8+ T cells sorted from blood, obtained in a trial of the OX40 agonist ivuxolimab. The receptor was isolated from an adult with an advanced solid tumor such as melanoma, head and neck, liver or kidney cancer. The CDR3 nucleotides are TGTGCCAGCAGTGAAAGCGGGGGTGGCTCCTACGAGCAGTACTTC. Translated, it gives CASSESGGGSYEQYF.